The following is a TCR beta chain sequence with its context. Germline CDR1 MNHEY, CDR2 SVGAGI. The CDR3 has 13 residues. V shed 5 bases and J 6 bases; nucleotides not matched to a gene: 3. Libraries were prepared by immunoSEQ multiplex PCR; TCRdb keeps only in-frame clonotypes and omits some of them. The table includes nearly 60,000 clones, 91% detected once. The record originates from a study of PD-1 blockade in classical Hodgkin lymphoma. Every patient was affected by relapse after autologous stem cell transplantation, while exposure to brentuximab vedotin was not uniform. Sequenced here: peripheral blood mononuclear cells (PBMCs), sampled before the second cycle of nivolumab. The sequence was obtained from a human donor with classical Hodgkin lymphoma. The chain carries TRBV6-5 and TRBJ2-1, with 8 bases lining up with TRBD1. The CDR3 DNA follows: TGTGCCAGCAGTCGGGACAGGACCAATGAGCAGTTCTTC. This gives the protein CASSRDRTNEQFF.